This T cell receptor beta chain stems from a study of CD8+ T cells in alopecia areata. Germline loops: CDR1 FNHDT, CDR2 SITEND (reference sequence). The CDR3 is made up of 15 amino acids. J was trimmed by 2 bases and V by 1 base; bases with no gene match: 6. Sorting relied on CD4, CD8alpha, NKG2D, NKG2ACE and other markers applied to pooled cutaneous lymph node cells. This clone showed up just a few times. What it recognizes is unknown. All gene names here are mouse names. The read is 4 residues too short to cover the CDR3 end, so that end is filled in from the germline J gene. Study-level findings and limits: Scalp lesions, especially in alopecia totalis/universalis, had higher clonality than normal scalp.

Extraction and reverse transcription of RNA yielded cDNA as the sequencing template. Sequencing was performed with immunoSEQ multiplex PCR; in TCRdb, only in-frame clones are kept and a portion is missing. Sampling found 270,000 or so clones, none seen once. The clonotype originates from a C3H/HeJ mouse with alopecia areata. MHC haplotype: H2-k. The sample taken for sequencing was CD4+ T cells sorted from a lymph node. This rearrangement joins TRBV19 to TRBJ2-7; the match to TRBD2 covers 7 bases. CDR3 residues: CASSISLGVPYEQYF. CDR3 bases read: TGTGCCAGCAGTATAAGTCTGGGGGTACCCTAT.